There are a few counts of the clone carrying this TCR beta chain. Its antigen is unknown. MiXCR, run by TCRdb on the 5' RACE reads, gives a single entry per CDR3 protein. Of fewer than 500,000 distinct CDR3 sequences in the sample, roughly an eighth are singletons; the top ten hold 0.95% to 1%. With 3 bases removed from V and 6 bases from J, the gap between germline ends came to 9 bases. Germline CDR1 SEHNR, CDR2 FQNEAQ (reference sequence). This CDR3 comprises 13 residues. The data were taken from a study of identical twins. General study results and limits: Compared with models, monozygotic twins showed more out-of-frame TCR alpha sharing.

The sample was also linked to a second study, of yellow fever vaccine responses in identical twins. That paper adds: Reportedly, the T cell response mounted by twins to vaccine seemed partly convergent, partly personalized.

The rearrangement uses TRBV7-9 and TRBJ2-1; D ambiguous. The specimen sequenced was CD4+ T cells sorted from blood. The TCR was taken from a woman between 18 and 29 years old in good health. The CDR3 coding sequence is TGTGCCAGCAGCTTCTTTAAATCCAATGAGCAGTTCTTC. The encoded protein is CASSFFKSNEQFF.